The source of this T cell receptor beta chain is a study of identical twins. TCRdb recomputed calls from the 5' RACE reads with MiXCR, one row per CDR3 protein. In the table there are 550,000 to 700,000 distinct CDR3 sequences, approximately 9.6% of which are singletons. After removal of 3 bases from V and 3 bases from J, the junction contained 9 bases not matched to a gene. The CDR3 loop spans 17 amino acids. In germline, CDR1 is MRHNA, CDR2 SNTAGT. This sample also appeared in a second study, on yellow fever vaccine responses in identical twins. That study adds: Reported findings indicate that twins' vaccine T cell responses seemed partially convergent, partially personalized.

The chain has TRBV6-4 and TRBJ2-1; TRBD2 aligns across 9 bases. Sequencing was done on a sample of PBMCs. The clonotype was recovered from a woman aged 18-29 years in good health. This CDR3 is CASSEFGGGAFYNEQFF. In DNA form, the CDR3 reads TGTGCCAGCAGTGAATTTGGCGGGGGGGCTTTCTACAATGAGCAGTTCTTC.